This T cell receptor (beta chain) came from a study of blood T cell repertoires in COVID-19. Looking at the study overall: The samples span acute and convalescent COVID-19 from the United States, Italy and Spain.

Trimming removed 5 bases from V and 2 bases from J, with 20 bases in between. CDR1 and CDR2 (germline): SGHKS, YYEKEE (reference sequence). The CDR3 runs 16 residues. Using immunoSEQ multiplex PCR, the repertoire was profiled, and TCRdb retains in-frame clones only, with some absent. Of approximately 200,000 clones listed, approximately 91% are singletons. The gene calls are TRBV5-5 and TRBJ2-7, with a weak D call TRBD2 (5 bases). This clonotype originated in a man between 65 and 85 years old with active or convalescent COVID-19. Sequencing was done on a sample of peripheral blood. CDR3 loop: CASSSQNRFGAYEQYF. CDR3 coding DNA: TGTGCCAGCAGTTCCCAGAATCGCTTCGGGGCCTACGAGCAGTACTTC.